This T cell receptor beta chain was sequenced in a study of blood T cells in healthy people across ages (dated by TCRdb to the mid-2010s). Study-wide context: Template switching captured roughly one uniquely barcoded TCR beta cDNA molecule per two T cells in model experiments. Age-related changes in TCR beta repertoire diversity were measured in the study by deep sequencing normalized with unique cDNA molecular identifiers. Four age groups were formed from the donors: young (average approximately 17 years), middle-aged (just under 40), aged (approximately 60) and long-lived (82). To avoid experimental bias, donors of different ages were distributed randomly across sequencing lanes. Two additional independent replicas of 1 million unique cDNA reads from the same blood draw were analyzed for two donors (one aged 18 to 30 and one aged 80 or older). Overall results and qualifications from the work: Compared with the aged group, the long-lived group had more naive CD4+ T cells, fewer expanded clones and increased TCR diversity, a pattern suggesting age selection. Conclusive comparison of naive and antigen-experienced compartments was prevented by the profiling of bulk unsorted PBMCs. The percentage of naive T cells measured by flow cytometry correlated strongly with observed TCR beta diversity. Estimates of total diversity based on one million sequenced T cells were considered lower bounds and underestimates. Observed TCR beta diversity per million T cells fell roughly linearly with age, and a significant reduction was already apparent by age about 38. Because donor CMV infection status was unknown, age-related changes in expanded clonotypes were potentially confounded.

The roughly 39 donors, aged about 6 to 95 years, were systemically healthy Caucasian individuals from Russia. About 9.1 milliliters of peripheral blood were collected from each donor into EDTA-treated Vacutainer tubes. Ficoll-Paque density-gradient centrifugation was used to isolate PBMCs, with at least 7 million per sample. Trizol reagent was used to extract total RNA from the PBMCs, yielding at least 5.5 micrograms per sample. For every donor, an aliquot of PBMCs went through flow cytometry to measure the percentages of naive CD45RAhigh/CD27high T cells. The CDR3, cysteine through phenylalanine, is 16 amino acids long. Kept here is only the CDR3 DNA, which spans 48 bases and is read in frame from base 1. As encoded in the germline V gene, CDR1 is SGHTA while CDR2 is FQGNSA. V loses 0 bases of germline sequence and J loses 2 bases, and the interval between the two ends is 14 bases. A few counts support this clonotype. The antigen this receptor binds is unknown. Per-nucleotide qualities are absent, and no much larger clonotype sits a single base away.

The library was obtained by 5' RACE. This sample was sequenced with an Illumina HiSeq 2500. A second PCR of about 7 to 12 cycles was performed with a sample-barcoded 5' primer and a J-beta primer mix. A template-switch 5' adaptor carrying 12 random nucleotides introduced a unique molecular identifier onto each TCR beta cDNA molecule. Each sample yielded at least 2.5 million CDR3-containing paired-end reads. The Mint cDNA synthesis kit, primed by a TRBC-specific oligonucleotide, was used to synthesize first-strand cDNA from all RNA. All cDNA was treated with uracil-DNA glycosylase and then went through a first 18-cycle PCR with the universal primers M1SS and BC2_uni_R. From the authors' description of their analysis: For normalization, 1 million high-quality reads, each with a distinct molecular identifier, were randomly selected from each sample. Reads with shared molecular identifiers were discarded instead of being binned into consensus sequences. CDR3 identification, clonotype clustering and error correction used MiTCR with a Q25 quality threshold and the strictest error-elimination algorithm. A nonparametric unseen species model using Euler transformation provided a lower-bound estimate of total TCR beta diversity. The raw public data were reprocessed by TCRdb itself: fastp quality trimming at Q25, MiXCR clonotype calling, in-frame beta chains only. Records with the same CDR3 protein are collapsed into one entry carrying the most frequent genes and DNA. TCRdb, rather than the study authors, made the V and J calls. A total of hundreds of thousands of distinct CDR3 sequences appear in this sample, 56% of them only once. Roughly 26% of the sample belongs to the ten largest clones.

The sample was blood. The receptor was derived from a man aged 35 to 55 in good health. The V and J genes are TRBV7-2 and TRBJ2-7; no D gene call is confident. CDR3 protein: CASSLARRDGPYEQYF. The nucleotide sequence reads TGTGCCAGCAGCTTAGCGCGACGAGACGGACCCTACGAGCAGTACTTC.